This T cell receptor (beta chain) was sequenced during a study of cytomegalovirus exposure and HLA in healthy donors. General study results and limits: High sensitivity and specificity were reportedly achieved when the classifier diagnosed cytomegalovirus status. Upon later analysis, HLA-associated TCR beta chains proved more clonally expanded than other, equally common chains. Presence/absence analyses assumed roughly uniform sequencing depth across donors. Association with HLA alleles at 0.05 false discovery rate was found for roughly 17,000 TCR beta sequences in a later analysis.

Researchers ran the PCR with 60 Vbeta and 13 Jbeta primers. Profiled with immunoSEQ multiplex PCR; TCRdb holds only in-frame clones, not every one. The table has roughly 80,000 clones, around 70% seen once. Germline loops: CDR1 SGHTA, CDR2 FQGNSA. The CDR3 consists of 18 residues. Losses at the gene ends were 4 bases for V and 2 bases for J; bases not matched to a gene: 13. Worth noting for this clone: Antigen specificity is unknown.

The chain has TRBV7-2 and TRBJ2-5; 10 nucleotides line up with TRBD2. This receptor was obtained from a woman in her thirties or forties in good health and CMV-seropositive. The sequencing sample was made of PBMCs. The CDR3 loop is CASSSLPIGAGGQETQYF. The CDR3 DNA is TGTGCCAGCAGCTCCCTACCCATCGGAGCGGGGGGGCAAGAGACCCAGTACTTC.